The clone carrying this T cell receptor (beta chain) has a handful of counts. Its antigen is still unknown. This entry comes from a study of T-cell memory formation after mild COVID-19. Study-wide results and limits: The finding that pre-infection memory included some responding clones suggested that cross-reactive memory joined.

The V end was cut by 0 bases, the J end by 4 bases, with 7 bases between. In germline, CDR1 is SGHRS, CDR2 YFSETQ. The CDR3 is 13 residues long. TCRdb passed the 5' RACE reads through MiXCR, listing each CDR3 protein once. The top ten clones hold about a fifth of a sample with some 350,000 distinct CDR3 sequences, roughly 15% of them seen once. Sequencing used PBMCs or a T cell subset sorted from them (not recorded which). The V gene is TRBV5-1, the J gene TRBJ1-2; D not certain. This sequence was found in a man aged 18-30 years who had mild COVID-19 (a few samples of this study predate the infection). Cell type and time point are not known. The chain's CDR3 is CASSLESVYGYTF. The CDR3 DNA reads TGCGCCAGCAGCTTGGAGTCAGTCTATGGCTACACCTTC.